These T cell receptor beta chains were read from a single sample in a study of blood T cells in healthy people across ages. TCRdb re-derived calls from the 5' RACE reads in MiXCR, one entry per CDR3 protein. The profile covers roughly 1,300,000 distinct CDR3 sequences, with 59% appearing a single time and more than 6% taken by the ten largest. Sequences were obtained from blood. These receptor sequences come from a man aged 18 to 29 in good health. The CDR3 runs from the conserved cysteine through the conserved F or W. A D gene is named only where the DNA matches it firmly. The size of a clone is reported for some rows only, either as once, few or many, or as a class for expanded clones.

abundance,d_gene,j_gene,v_gene,CDR3nt,CDR3aa
few,TRBD2,TRBJ2-5,TRBV4-3,TGCGCCAGCAGCCCCGGGACTAGCGGGGAACAAGAGACCCAGTACTTC,CASSPGTSGEQETQYF
few,.,TRBJ1-6,TRBV3-1,TGTGCCAGCAGCCAGACCCGGGACACTAATTCACCCCTCCACTTT,CASSQTRDTNSPLHF
.,TRBD1,TRBJ2-7,TRBV4-3,TGCGCCAGCAGCCAAGGAGACAGGGAGTCGGGCGAGCAGTACTTC,CASSQGDRESGEQYF
.,.,TRBJ2-5,TRBV29-1,TGCAGCGCCTCTAGGGGCCAAGAGACCCAGTACTTC,CSASRGQETQYF
many,.,TRBJ2-7,TRBV7-4,TGTGCCAGCAGCTTAGTGTCAGGGAATGACGAGCAGTACTTC,CASSLVSGNDEQYF
.,.,TRBJ1-1,TRBV2,TGTGCCAGCAGTGAAGGCGGGGGGAGCACTGAAGCTTTCTTT,CASSEGGGSTEAFF
few,TRBD2,TRBJ2-1,TRBV6-1,TGTGCCAGCAGTGAAAGGTTCGGGAGGGCCCTATACAATGAGCAGTTCTTC,CASSERFGRALYNEQFF
.,.,TRBJ1-6,TRBV4-2,TGTGCCAGCGCAGGCGGTGCGAGTAATTCACCCCTCCACTTT,CASAGGASNSPLHF
.,.,TRBJ2-2,TRBV10-1,TGCGCCAGCAGGGCCATAGCGGCCACCGGGGAGCTGTTTTTT,CASRAIAATGELFF
once,.,TRBJ2-5,TRBV4-2,TGTGCCAGCAGCCCCTTGGGGCCGCATGAAGGGACCCAGTACTTC,CASSPLGPHEGTQYF
.,.,TRBJ2-7,TRBV3-1,TGTGCCAGCAGCCAAGACGAAAACAGGGTGATCGACGAGCAGTACTTC,CASSQDENRVIDEQYF
.,.,TRBJ1-4,TRBV5-1,TGCGCCAGCAGCTTGGATGGGACCAGGGTAGAAAAACTGTTTTTT,CASSLDGTRVEKLFF
.,.,TRBJ2-1,TRBV7-6,TGTGCCAGCAACTCCCCAAACTCGTACAATGAGCAGTTCTTC,CASNSPNSYNEQFF
.,.,TRBJ2-4,TRBV28,TGTGTCGTCGGGGGTGTAGCCAAAAACATTCAGTACTTC,CVVGGVAKNIQYF